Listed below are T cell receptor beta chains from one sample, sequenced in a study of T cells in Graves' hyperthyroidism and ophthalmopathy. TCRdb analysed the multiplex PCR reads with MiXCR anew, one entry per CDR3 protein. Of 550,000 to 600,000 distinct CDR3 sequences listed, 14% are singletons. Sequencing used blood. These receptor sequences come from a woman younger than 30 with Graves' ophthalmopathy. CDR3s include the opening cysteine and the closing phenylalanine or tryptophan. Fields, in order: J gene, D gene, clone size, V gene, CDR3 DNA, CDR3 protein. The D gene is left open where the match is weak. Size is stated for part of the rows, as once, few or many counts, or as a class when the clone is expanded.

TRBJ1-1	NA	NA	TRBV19	TGTGCCAGTAGTAAAGAGATCGGCACTGAAGCTTTCTTT	CASSKEIGTEAFF
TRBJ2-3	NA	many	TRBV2	TGTGCCAGCACCCTGACGGGACTTAAGAGGGATACGCAGTATTTT	CASTLTGLKRDTQYF
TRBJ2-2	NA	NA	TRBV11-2	TGTGCCAGCAGCGTAATTACCGGGGAGCTGTTTTTT	CASSVITGELFF
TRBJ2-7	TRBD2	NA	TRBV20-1	TGCAGTGCTAGGCCGAGAGGACTAGCTGGTTCCTACGAGCAGTACTTC	CSARPRGLAGSYEQYF
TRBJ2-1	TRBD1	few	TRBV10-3	TGTGCCATCAGTGATGGGACAGGGGGCCCCTACAATGAGCAGTTCTTC	CAISDGTGGPYNEQFF
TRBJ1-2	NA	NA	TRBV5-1	TGCGCCAGCAGCCCGGCGATGTTCGGGGGGAACTATGGCTACACCTTC	CASSPAMFGGNYGYTF
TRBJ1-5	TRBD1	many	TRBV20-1	TGCAGTGCTAGAGAACCCCGGGCAGGGGGTTATCAGCCCCAGCATTTT	CSAREPRAGGYQPQHF
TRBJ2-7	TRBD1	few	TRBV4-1	TGCGCCAGCAGCCAATACTGGGACAGCAGCTCCTACGAGCAGTACTTC	CASSQYWDSSSYEQYF
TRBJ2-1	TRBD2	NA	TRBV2	TGTGCCAGCAGGACGGGGACTAGCGGGAATGAGCAGTTCTTC	CASRTGTSGNEQFF
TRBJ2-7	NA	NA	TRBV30	TGTGCCTGGAGTGGCCCACCGCCGGACGAGCAGTACTTC	CAWSGPPPDEQYF
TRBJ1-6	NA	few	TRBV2	TGTGCCAGCCGCCCGGAGACCTATAATTCACCCCTCCACTTT	CASRPETYNSPLHF
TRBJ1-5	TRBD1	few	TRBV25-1	TGTGCCAGCAGTGAATGGGACAGGGGCCAGCCCCAGCATTTT	CASSEWDRGQPQHF
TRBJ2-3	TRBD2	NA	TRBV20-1	TGCAGTGCTAGAGATTTCCGGGAGGGCTCTAGGAGGGATACGCAGTATTTT	CSARDFREGSRRDTQYF
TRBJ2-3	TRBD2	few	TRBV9	TGTGCCAGCAGCGTAGCCGAGGGCGGGAGTACAGATACGCAGTATTTT	CASSVAEGGSTDTQYF
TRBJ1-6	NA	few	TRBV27	TGTGCCAGCAGTACGGGACTTCACCCCCCACCCCTCCACTTT	CASSTGLHPPPLHF
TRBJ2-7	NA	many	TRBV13	TGTGCCAGCAGCTTCGGGCCCCAGAAACACTACGAGCAGTACTTC	CASSFGPQKHYEQYF
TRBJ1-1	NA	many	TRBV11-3	TGTGCCAGCAGCTTACGCGGGGGTTGGGGGACGAATGAAGCTTTCTTT	CASSLRGGWGTNEAFF